These T cell receptor beta chains were read from a single sample in a study of shared clonotypes between healthy human individuals. The data were produced by immunoSEQ multiplex PCR, yet TCRdb's version contains in-frame clones alone and is incomplete. The sample lists over 2 million clones, under 95% occurring once. Material for sequencing was naive CD4+ T cells from PBMCs. The receptor source for this set is a young man in good health. Some clones in this sample may be carry-over from other donors' samples. Each CDR3 is given with its conserved first and last residue. D genes are given only for firm matches. Clone size is stated in some rows and not others, as once, few, many or a class when expanded.

clone_size: .; j_call: TRBJ1-2; v_call: TRBV7-9; d_call: .; cdr3_aa: CASSSNEVRPYTF; cdr3_nt: TGTGCCAGCAGCTCCAATGAGGTCAGGCCCTACACCTTC
clone_size: .; j_call: TRBJ1-2; v_call: TRBV28; d_call: .; cdr3_aa: CASRWARPGGYTF; cdr3_nt: TGTGCCAGCAGATGGGCCCGCCCTGGAGGCTACACCTTC
clone_size: .; j_call: TRBJ2-7; v_call: TRBV7-2; d_call: .; cdr3_aa: CASSLGAFYEQYF; cdr3_nt: TGTGCCAGCAGCTTAGGGGCCTTCTACGAGCAGTACTTC
clone_size: .; j_call: TRBJ2-7; v_call: TRBV6-6; d_call: .; cdr3_aa: CASSSPAGPTYEQYF; cdr3_nt: TGTGCCAGCAGTAGCCCCGCAGGGCCAACCTACGAGCAGTACTTC
clone_size: .; j_call: TRBJ1-5; v_call: TRBV7-2; d_call: .; cdr3_aa: CASSSAGPFSNQPQHF; cdr3_nt: TGTGCCAGCAGCTCCGCCGGGCCGTTTAGCAATCAGCCCCAGCATTTT
clone_size: .; j_call: TRBJ2-1; v_call: TRBV5-1; d_call: TRBD2; cdr3_aa: CASSRGGIRQWNEQFF; cdr3_nt: TGCGCCAGCAGCCGCGGGGGGATAAGGCAATGGAATGAGCAGTTCTTC
clone_size: .; j_call: TRBJ2-6; v_call: TRBV5-1; d_call: TRBD1; cdr3_aa: CASSFRQGGTGANVLTF; cdr3_nt: TGCGCCAGCAGCTTTCGACAGGGCGGAACCGGGGCCAACGTCCTGACTTTC
clone_size: .; j_call: TRBJ2-6; v_call: TRBV4-3; d_call: .; cdr3_aa: CASSQEVSGANVLTF; cdr3_nt: TGCGCCAGCAGCCAAGAAGTCTCCGGGGCCAACGTCCTGACTTTC
clone_size: .; j_call: TRBJ1-2; v_call: TRBV10-3; d_call: .; cdr3_aa: CAIRGGSSGYTF; cdr3_nt: TGTGCCATCAGGGGGGGGAGTAGTGGCTACACCTTC
clone_size: .; j_call: TRBJ2-7; v_call: TRBV5-1; d_call: TRBD2; cdr3_aa: CASSLSLLAGTEQYF; cdr3_nt: TGCGCCAGCAGCTTGTCACTGCTAGCGGGAACCGAGCAGTACTTC
clone_size: .; j_call: TRBJ2-7; v_call: TRBV29-1; d_call: .; cdr3_aa: CSVEDTGTYEQYF; cdr3_nt: TGCAGCGTTGAAGATACAGGGACCTACGAGCAGTACTTC
clone_size: .; j_call: TRBJ2-5; v_call: TRBV5-1; d_call: TRBD1; cdr3_aa: CASSLAGTGNSQETQYF; cdr3_nt: TGCGCCAGCAGCTTGGCCGGGACAGGGAATAGCCAAGAGACCCAGTACTTC
clone_size: .; j_call: TRBJ2-7; v_call: TRBV18; d_call: TRBD2; cdr3_aa: CASSPGTSGAYEQYF; cdr3_nt: TGTGCCAGCTCACCCGGGACTAGCGGAGCCTACGAGCAGTACTTC
clone_size: .; j_call: TRBJ2-1; v_call: TRBV7-2; d_call: .; cdr3_aa: CASSLVGAVTYNEQFF; cdr3_nt: TGTGCCAGCAGCTTAGTAGGGGCAGTTACCTACAATGAGCAGTTCTTC
clone_size: .; j_call: TRBJ1-2; v_call: TRBV5-6; d_call: .; cdr3_aa: CASSRDSYGYTF; cdr3_nt: TGTGCCAGCAGCAGAGACAGCTATGGCTACACCTTC
clone_size: .; j_call: TRBJ2-2; v_call: TRBV6-1; d_call: .; cdr3_aa: CASRELSYTGELFF; cdr3_nt: TGTGCCAGCAGGGAGCTGAGTTACACCGGGGAGCTGTTTTTT
clone_size: .; j_call: TRBJ2-1; v_call: TRBV29-1; d_call: TRBD1; cdr3_aa: CSAPRDSYNEQFF; cdr3_nt: TGCAGCGCCCCCCGGGACAGTTACAATGAGCAGTTCTTC
clone_size: once; j_call: TRBJ1-1; v_call: TRBV28; d_call: .; cdr3_aa: CASSLRQGRAFF; cdr3_nt: TGTGCCAGCAGTTTACGCCAGGGGCGAGCTTTCTTT
clone_size: once; j_call: TRBJ1-5; v_call: TRBV30; d_call: TRBD1; cdr3_aa: CAWSTSRSRGTGSNQPQHF; cdr3_nt: TGTGCCTGGAGTACGTCTAGGTCTAGGGGGACAGGGAGTAATCAGCCCCAGCATTTT
clone_size: .; j_call: TRBJ2-6; v_call: TRBV15; d_call: .; cdr3_aa: CATRRAGSGANVLTF; cdr3_nt: TGTGCCACGAGACGGGCCGGCTCTGGGGCCAACGTCCTGACTTTC
clone_size: .; j_call: TRBJ2-1; v_call: TRBV13; d_call: .; cdr3_aa: CASSSTRGSSYNEQFF; cdr3_nt: TGTGCCAGCAGCTCGACTCGGGGGAGCTCCTACAATGAGCAGTTCTTC
clone_size: .; j_call: TRBJ1-4; v_call: TRBV28; d_call: .; cdr3_aa: CASSDPRDGSATNEKLFF; cdr3_nt: TGTGCCAGCAGTGATCCTCGGGACGGATCCGCAACTAATGAAAAACTGTTTTTT
clone_size: .; j_call: TRBJ1-5; v_call: TRBV11-1; d_call: .; cdr3_aa: CASSEQGRQPQHF; cdr3_nt: TGTGCCAGCAGCGAACAGGGTAGGCAGCCCCAGCATTTT
clone_size: .; j_call: TRBJ2-3; v_call: TRBV7-9; d_call: .; cdr3_aa: CASSTRNVGSDTQYF; cdr3_nt: TGTGCCAGCAGCACCCGAAATGTGGGGTCTGATACGCAGTATTTT
clone_size: .; j_call: TRBJ1-2; v_call: TRBV6-6; d_call: TRBD1; cdr3_aa: CASSLGQGIGGYTF; cdr3_nt: TGTGCCAGCAGTTTAGGACAGGGGATCGGCGGCTACACCTTC
clone_size: .; j_call: TRBJ2-1; v_call: TRBV7-9; d_call: .; cdr3_aa: CASSPPGLRSSYNEQFF; cdr3_nt: TGTGCCAGCAGCCCTCCGGGACTCAGAAGCTCCTACAATGAGCAGTTCTTC
clone_size: .; j_call: TRBJ2-5; v_call: TRBV7-2; d_call: .; cdr3_aa: CASGGGPRETQYF; cdr3_nt: TGTGCCAGCGGAGGTGGGCCCCGAGAGACCCAGTACTTC
clone_size: .; j_call: TRBJ2-5; v_call: TRBV5-1; d_call: TRBD2; cdr3_aa: CASSLSSGRAQETQYF; cdr3_nt: TGCGCCAGCAGCTTATCGAGCGGGAGGGCCCAAGAGACCCAGTACTTC
clone_size: .; j_call: TRBJ2-5; v_call: TRBV2; d_call: TRBD2; cdr3_aa: CASSAIEGGRSLGTQYF; cdr3_nt: TGTGCCAGCAGTGCGATCGAAGGCGGGAGATCGTTAGGGACCCAGTACTTC
clone_size: .; j_call: TRBJ2-7; v_call: TRBV5-6; d_call: TRBD2; cdr3_aa: CVSSLVRGGRAAEQYF; cdr3_nt: TGTGTCAGCAGCTTGGTTAGAGGTGGGAGGGCCGCCGAGCAGTACTTC
clone_size: .; j_call: TRBJ2-5; v_call: TRBV6-6; d_call: .; cdr3_aa: CASSYRGALEETQYF; cdr3_nt: TGTGCCAGCAGTTACCGGGGGGCCCTAGAGGAGACCCAGTACTTC
clone_size: .; j_call: TRBJ2-5; v_call: TRBV11-3; d_call: .; cdr3_aa: CASSLDGGVETQYF; cdr3_nt: TGTGCCAGCAGCTTAGACGGGGGTGTAGAGACCCAGTACTTC
clone_size: .; j_call: TRBJ1-1; v_call: TRBV19; d_call: .; cdr3_aa: CASSIDYDLAEAFF; cdr3_nt: TGTGCCAGTAGTATAGACTATGATCTCGCTGAAGCTTTCTTT
clone_size: .; j_call: TRBJ1-3; v_call: TRBV7-2; d_call: .; cdr3_aa: CASRSQRAGNTIYF; cdr3_nt: TGTGCCAGCAGATCCCAACGGGCCGGAAACACCATATATTTT
clone_size: .; j_call: TRBJ2-2; v_call: TRBV2; d_call: .; cdr3_aa: CASREYTGELFF; cdr3_nt: TGTGCCAGCAGAGAATACACCGGGGAGCTGTTTTTT
clone_size: .; j_call: TRBJ2-2; v_call: TRBV27; d_call: .; cdr3_aa: CASSYKVAGANTGELFF; cdr3_nt: TGTGCCAGCAGTTATAAGGTCGCGGGCGCGAACACCGGGGAGCTGTTTTTT
clone_size: .; j_call: TRBJ2-7; v_call: TRBV28; d_call: .; cdr3_aa: CASSSTRRITYEQYF; cdr3_nt: TGTGCCAGCAGTTCCACCCGGCGGATAACTTACGAGCAGTACTTC
clone_size: .; j_call: TRBJ1-1; v_call: TRBV15; d_call: .; cdr3_aa: CATSRDSRTEAFF; cdr3_nt: TGTGCCACCAGCAGAGATTCACGGACAGAAGCTTTCTTT
clone_size: .; j_call: TRBJ2-3; v_call: TRBV4-1; d_call: TRBD2; cdr3_aa: CASSLLGGSDTQYF; cdr3_nt: TGCGCCAGCAGTCTCCTGGGAGGGTCAGATACGCAGTATTTT
clone_size: .; j_call: TRBJ1-2; v_call: TRBV9; d_call: TRBD1; cdr3_aa: CASSPGGPGTGNYGYTF; cdr3_nt: TGTGCCAGCAGCCCAGGGGGTCCCGGGACAGGGAACTATGGCTACACCTTC
clone_size: .; j_call: TRBJ2-7; v_call: TRBV2; d_call: .; cdr3_aa: CASSELPYEQYF; cdr3_nt: TGTGCCAGCAGTGAGCTTCCCTACGAGCAGTACTTC
clone_size: .; j_call: TRBJ2-3; v_call: TRBV7-5; d_call: .; cdr3_aa: CARSLIPSPAGADTQYF; cdr3_nt: TGTGCCAGAAGCTTAATCCCCTCTCCGGCGGGCGCAGATACGCAGTATTTT
clone_size: .; j_call: TRBJ2-7; v_call: TRBV6-1; d_call: .; cdr3_aa: CASSEGPGGYEQYF; cdr3_nt: TGTGCCAGCAGTGAGGGTCCGGGTGGCTACGAGCAGTACTTC
clone_size: .; j_call: TRBJ1-1; v_call: TRBV5-1; d_call: TRBD1; cdr3_aa: CASSFSQGVEAFF; cdr3_nt: TGCGCCAGCAGCTTCTCACAGGGGGTTGAAGCTTTCTTT
clone_size: .; j_call: TRBJ1-1; v_call: TRBV19; d_call: .; cdr3_aa: CASRPRGGAEAFF; cdr3_nt: TGTGCCAGTAGACCGCGGGGGGGCGCTGAAGCTTTCTTT
clone_size: .; j_call: TRBJ2-5; v_call: TRBV30; d_call: TRBD2; cdr3_aa: CAWTPSGLQETQYF; cdr3_nt: TGTGCCTGGACGCCTAGCGGGCTACAAGAGACCCAGTACTTC
clone_size: .; j_call: TRBJ1-3; v_call: TRBV6-1; d_call: .; cdr3_aa: CASSERGNTIYF; cdr3_nt: TGTGCCAGCAGTGAACGAGGGAACACCATATATTTT
clone_size: .; j_call: TRBJ2-2; v_call: TRBV5-4; d_call: TRBD1; cdr3_aa: CASSPGTENTGELFF; cdr3_nt: TGTGCCAGCAGCCCGGGGACAGAGAACACCGGGGAGCTGTTTTTT